This T cell receptor (beta chain) was found in a study of CD8 T cells in ankylosing spondylitis. Whole-study findings and limits: There was a TCR beta motif, made of several highly homologous variants, that appeared characteristic of ankylosing spondylitis blood. The clones that were linked to disease were reported to be significantly enriched in matched synovial fluid samples from ankylosing spondylitis patients. There were earlier reports of some motif variants in reactive arthritis synovial fluid and blood.

Note on this clonotype: The antigen is unknown.

The germline V gene has CDR1 MDHEN and CDR2 SYDVKM. The length of the CDR3 is 15 residues. The V and J ends lost 6 bases and 6 bases, in that order; junction bases with no gene match: 6. TCR beta libraries were made by quantitative 5'-RACE with molecular barcodes. TCRdb fed the 5' RACE reads into MiXCR, producing one record per CDR3 protein. The sample consists of approximately 300,000 distinct CDR3 sequences, 20% of them appearing once. The rearrangement joins TRBV28 to TRBJ2-1; 12 bases fit TRBD1. Specimen: blood, either unsorted or a sorted T cell fraction (not recorded which). This TCR derives from a male donor with ankylosing spondylitis or in good health (not recorded which). The CDR3 here is CASSLGGQGANEQFF. Written as DNA, the CDR3 is TGTGCCAGCAGCCTTGGGGGACAGGGGGCCAATGAGCAGTTCTTC.